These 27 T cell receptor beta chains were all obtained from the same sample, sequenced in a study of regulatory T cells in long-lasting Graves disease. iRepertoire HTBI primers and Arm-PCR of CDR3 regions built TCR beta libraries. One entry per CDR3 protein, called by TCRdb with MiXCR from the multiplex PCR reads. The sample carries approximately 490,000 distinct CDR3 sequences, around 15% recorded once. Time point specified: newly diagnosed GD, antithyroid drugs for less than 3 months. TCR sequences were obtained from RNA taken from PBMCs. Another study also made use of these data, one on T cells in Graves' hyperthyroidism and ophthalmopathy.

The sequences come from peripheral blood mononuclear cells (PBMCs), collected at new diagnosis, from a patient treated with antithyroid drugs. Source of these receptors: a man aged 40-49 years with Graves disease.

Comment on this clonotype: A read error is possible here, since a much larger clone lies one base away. DNA of the CDR3: TGTGCCACCAGCAGAGGACTAGCGGGAACAGATATGCAGTATTTT. Its protein is CATSRGLAGTDMQYF. The rearrangement uses TRBV15 and TRBJ2-3; 11 bases are shared with TRBD2. The length of the CDR3 is 15 residues. Germline assignment: CDR1 LNHNV and CDR2 YYDKDF (reference sequence).

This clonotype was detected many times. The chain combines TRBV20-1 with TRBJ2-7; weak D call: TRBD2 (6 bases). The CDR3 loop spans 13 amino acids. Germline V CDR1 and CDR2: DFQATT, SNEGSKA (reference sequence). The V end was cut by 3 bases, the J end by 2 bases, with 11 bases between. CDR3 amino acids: CSARGRGPYEQYF. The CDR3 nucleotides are TGCAGTGCTAGGGGGCGGGGTCCCTACGAGCAGTACTTC.

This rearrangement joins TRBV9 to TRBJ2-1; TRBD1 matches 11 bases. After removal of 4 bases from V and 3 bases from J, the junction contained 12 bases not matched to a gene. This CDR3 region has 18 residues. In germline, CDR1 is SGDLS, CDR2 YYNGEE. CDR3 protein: CASSPEGGGQGGYNEQFF. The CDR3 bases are TGTGCCAGCAGCCCCGAGGGAGGGGGACAGGGGGGCTACAATGAGCAGTTCTTC.

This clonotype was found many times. CDR3 in DNA: TGTGCCAGCAGTTTATGGGTAGGGGGAGGTAATCAGCCCCAGCATTTT. It codes for CASSLWVGGGNQPQHF. J is TRBJ1-5 and V is TRBV28; the D gene is possibly TRBD1 (6 bases). The ends were cut back, 0 bases at V and 4 bases at J, with 13 bases in the middle. The CDR3 runs to 16 residues. Germline CDR1 is MDHEN and CDR2 is SYDVKM.

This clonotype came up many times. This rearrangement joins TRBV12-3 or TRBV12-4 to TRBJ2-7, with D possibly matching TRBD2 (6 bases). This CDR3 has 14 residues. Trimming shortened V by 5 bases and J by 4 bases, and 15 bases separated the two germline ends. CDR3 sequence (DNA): TGTGCCAGCAGTCCCGGACGGAGGGGTTACGAGCAGTACTTC. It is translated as CASSPGRRGYEQYF.

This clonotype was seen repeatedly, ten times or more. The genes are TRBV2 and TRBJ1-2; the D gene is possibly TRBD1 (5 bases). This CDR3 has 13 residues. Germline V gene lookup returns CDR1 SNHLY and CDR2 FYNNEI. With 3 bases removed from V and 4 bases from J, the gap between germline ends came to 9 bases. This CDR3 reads CASSDGGLYGYTF. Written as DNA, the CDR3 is TGTGCCAGCAGTGATGGGGGACTCTATGGCTACACCTTC.

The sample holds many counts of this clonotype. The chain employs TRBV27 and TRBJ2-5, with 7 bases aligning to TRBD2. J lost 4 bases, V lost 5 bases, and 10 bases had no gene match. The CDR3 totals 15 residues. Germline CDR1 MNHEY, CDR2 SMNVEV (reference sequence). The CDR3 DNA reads TGTGCCAGCAGTCCCGGGACTACGCCTCGAGAGACCCAGTACTTC. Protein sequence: CASSPGTTPRETQYF.

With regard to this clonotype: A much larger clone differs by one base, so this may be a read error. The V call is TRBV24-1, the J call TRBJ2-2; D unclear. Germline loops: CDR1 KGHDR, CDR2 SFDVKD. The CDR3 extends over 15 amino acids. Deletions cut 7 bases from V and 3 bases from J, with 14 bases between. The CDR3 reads CATSPRQLHTGELFF. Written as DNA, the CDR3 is TGTGCCACCAGCCCACGGCAGCTGCACACCGGGGAGCTGTTTTTT.

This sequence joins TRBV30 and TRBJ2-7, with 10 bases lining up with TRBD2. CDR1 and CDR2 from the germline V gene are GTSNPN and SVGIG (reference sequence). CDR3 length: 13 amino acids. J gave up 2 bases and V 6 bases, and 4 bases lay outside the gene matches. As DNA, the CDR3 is TGTGCCTGCGCCCTAGCGGGGGCCTACGAGCAGTACTTC. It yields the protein CACALAGAYEQYF.

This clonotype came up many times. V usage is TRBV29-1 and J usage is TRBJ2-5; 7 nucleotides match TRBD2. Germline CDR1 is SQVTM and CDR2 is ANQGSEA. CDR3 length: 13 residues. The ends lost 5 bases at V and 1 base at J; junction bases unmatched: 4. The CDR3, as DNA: TGCAGCGTTAGCAGCGGGGTCCAAGAGACCCAGTACTTC. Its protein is CSVSSGVQETQYF.

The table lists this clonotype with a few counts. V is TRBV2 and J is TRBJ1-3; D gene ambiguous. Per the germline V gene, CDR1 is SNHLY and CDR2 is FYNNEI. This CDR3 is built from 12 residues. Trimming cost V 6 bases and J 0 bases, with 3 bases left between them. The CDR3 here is CASSNSGNTIYF. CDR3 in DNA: TGTGCCAGCAGCAACTCTGGAAACACCATATATTTT.

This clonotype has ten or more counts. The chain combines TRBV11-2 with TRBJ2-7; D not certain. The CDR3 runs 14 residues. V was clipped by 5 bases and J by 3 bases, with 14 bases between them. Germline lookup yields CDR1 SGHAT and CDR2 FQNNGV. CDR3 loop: CASSPLTPNYEQYF. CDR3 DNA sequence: TGTGCCAGCAGCCCATTGACACCAAACTACGAGCAGTACTTC.

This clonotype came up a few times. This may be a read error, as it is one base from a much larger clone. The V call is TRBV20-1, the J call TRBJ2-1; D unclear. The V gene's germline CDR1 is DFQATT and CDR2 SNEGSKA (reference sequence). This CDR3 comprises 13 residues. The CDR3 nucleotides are TGCAGTGCCACGGCCCGGGCTCCCAATGGGCAGTTCTTC. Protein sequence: CSATARAPNGQFF.

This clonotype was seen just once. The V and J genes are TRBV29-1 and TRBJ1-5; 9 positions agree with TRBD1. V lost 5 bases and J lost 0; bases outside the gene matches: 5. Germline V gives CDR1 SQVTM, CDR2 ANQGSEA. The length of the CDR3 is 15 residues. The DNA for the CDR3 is TGCAGCGTTACACAGGGGGCGGATAGCAATCAGCCCCAGCATTTT. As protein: CSVTQGADSNQPQHF.

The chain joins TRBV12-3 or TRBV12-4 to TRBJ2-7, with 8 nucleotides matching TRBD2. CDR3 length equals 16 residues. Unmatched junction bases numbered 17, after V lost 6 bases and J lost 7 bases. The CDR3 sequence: CASRRRSGREAGEQYF. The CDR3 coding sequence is TGTGCCAGCAGACGACGAAGCGGGAGAGAGGCTGGGGAGCAGTACTTC.

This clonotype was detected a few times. The DNA of the CDR3 is TGCGCCAGCAGCCAAGTTGAGGCCGGCTACGAGCAGTACTTC. It encodes CASSQVEAGYEQYF. The chain combines TRBV4-1 with TRBJ2-7; no firm D call. V gave up 1 base and J gave up 3 bases, with 10 bases separating them. CDR1 is MGHRA, CDR2 YSYEKL, per germline. This CDR3 spans 14 amino acids.

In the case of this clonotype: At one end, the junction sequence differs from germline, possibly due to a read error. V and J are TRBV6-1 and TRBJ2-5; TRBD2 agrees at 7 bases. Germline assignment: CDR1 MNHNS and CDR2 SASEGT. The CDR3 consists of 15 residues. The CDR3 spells CASRSSGNSQEAQYF. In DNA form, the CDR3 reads TGTGCCAGCAGGTCCAGCGGGAACTCCCAAGAGGCCCAGTACTTC.

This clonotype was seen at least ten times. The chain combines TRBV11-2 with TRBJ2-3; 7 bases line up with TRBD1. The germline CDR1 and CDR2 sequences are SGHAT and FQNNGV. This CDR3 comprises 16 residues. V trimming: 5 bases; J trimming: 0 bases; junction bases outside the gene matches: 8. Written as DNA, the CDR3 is TGTGCCAGCAGCAACCGGGACAGCGCTAGCACAGATACGCAGTATTTT. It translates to CASSNRDSASTDTQYF.

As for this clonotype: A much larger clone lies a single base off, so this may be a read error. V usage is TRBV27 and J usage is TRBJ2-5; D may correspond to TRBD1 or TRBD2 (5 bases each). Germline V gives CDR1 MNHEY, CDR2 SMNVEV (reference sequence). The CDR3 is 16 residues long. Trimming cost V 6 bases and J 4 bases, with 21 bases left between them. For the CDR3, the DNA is TGTGCCAGCAGGCGGATGGGGGTTGGGCATGGAGAGACCCAGTACTTC. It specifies CASRRMGVGHGETQYF.

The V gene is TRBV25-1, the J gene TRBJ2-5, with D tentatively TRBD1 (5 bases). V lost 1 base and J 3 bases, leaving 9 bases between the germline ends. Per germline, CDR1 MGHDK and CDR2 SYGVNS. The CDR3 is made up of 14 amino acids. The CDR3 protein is CASSEWGPEETQYF. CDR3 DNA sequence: TGTGCCAGCAGTGAATGGGGCCCTGAAGAGACCCAGTACTTC.

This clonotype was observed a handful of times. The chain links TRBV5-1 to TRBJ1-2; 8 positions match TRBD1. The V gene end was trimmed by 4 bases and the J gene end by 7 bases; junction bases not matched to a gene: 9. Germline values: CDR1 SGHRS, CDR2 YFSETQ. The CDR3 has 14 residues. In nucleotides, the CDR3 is TGCGCCAGCAGCCCACCGCAGGGGGCCAGTGGCTACACCTTC. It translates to CASSPPQGASGYTF.

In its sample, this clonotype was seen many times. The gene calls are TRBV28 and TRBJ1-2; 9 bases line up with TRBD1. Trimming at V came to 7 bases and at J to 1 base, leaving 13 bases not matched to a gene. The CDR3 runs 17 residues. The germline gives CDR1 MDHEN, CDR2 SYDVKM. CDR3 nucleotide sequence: TGTGCCAGCATGGGAGAGGGACAGGGAGGGGTTAACTATGGCTACACCTTC. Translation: CASMGEGQGGVNYGYTF.

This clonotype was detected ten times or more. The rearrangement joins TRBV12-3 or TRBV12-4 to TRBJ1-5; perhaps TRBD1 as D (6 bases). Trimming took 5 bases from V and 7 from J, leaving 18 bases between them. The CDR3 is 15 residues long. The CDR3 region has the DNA TGTGCCAGCAGTGGGGTGGGGGGCTGGGGGCAGCCCCAGCATTTT. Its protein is CASSGVGGWGQPQHF.

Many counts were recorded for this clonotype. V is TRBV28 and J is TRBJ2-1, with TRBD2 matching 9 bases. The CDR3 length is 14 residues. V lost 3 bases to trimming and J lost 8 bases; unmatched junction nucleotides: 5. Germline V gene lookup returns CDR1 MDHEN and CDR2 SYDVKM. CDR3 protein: CASSLTGTSYEQFF. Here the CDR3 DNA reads TGTGCCAGCAGTTTGACTGGGACTAGCTATGAGCAGTTCTTC.

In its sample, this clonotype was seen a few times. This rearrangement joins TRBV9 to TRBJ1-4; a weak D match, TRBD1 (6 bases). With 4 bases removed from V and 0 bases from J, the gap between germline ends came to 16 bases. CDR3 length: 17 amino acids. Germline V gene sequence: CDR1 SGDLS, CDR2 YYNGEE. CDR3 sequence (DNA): TGTGCCAGCAGCCCGAGCGGGGGGACAACAACTAATGAAAAACTGTTTTTT. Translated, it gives CASSPSGGTTTNEKLFF.

CDR3 DNA sequence: TGCGCCAGCAGCCAAGAGGGAAGAAGCACAGATACGCAGTATTTT. Its translation is CASSQEGRSTDTQYF. This chain links TRBV4-1 with TRBJ2-3; D is undetermined. This CDR3 has 15 residues. V was cut by 0 bases and J by 0 bases, with 7 bases left in between. Germline-derived CDR1 and CDR2 are MGHRA and YSYEKL.

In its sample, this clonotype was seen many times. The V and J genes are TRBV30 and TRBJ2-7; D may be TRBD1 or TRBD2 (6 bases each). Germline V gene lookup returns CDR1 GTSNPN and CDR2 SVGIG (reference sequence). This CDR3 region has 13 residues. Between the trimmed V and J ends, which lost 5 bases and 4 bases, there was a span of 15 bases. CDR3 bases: TGTGCCTGGGCGGGACACGGCGGTTACGAGCAGTACTTC. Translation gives CAWAGHGGYEQYF.